These 21 T cell receptor beta chains share one sample of origin, sequenced in a study of blood T cells in healthy people across ages. Alongside a J-beta primer mix, a sample-barcoded 5' primer served in a second PCR lasting about 7 to 12 cycles. From the 5' RACE reads, TCRdb called clonotypes with MiXCR, one entry per CDR3 protein. The table includes 780,000 or so distinct CDR3 sequences, roughly 50% detected once. Sequenced input: blood. These receptors were taken from a man older than 75 in good health.

This clonotype was seen a single time. The chain recombines TRBV11-2 with TRBJ2-3; TRBD2 matches 9 bases. The germline gives CDR1 SGHAT, CDR2 FQNNGV. The CDR3 consists of 18 residues. The junction had 11 bases not matched to a gene; V was cut back by 0 bases and J by 4 bases. The CDR3 sequence: CASSLEGGGRAVADTQYF. As DNA, the CDR3 is TGTGCCAGCAGCTTAGAAGGCGGCGGGAGGGCCGTCGCAGATACGCAGTATTTT.

The sample holds a few counts of this clonotype. V and J are TRBV28 and TRBJ2-5, with unresolved D. This CDR3 is 12 amino acids long. Germline V gene lookup returns CDR1 MDHEN and CDR2 SYDVKM. Trimming took off 6 bases at V and 2 bases at J, with 7 bases between the two ends. DNA for the CDR3: TGTGCCAGCAGGCGGATGCAAGAGACCCAGTACTTC. It codes for CASRRMQETQYF.

The chain recombines TRBV27 with TRBJ2-3; tentatively, D is TRBD2 (6 bases). With 9 bases removed from V and 6 bases from J, the gap between germline ends came to 19 bases. Per the germline V gene, CDR1 is MNHEY and CDR2 is SMNVEV (reference sequence). CDR3 length equals 14 residues. The CDR3 DNA follows: TGTGCCAGTGGTAGATGGGGACTGCGGGATACGCAGTATTTT. It codes for CASGRWGLRDTQYF.

This clonotype was counted a few times. The chain recombines TRBV28 with TRBJ2-7; 9 bases agree with TRBD1. This CDR3 has 15 residues. CDR1 is MDHEN and CDR2 is SYDVKM in the germline V gene. V gave up 6 bases and J gave up 1 base; unmatched junction bases: 7. The CDR3 DNA is TGTGCCAGCAGCATTACCGGGACAGGGTCCTACGAGCAGTACTTC. It yields the protein CASSITGTGSYEQYF.

The J gene is TRBJ2-1, the V gene TRBV24-1; D ambiguous. The CDR3 totals 17 residues. V was cut by 4 bases and J by 6 bases, with 21 bases left in between. In germline, CDR1 is KGHDR, CDR2 SFDVKD. DNA for the CDR3: TGTGCCACCAGTGACCCTAGACACTGGCCCGAGCGCAATGAGCAGTTCTTC. Residues: CATSDPRHWPERNEQFF.

This clonotype showed up just a few times. The chain joins TRBV6-5 to TRBJ2-7; 10 bases are a match to TRBD1. Trimming at V came to 2 bases and at J to 4 bases, leaving 5 bases not matched to a gene. The CDR3 is 15 amino acids. Per the germline V gene, CDR1 is MNHEY and CDR2 is SVGAGI. The CDR3 sequence is CASSYRDRGAYEQYF. The CDR3 bases are TGTGCCAGCAGTTACAGGGACAGGGGAGCGTACGAGCAGTACTTC.

The chain recombines TRBV28 with TRBJ1-2, with TRBD1 identical over 11 bases. Germline CDR1 is MDHEN and CDR2 is SYDVKM. The CDR3 totals 15 residues. The trim removed 8 bases at V and 5 bases at J, leaving 10 bases unmatched. The CDR3 DNA reads TGTGCCAGCGGGGGACAGGGGGTGATTGGGTATGGCTACACCTTC. Amino acid sequence: CASGGQGVIGYGYTF.

The CDR3 loop is CASSPTVGELFF. In DNA, the CDR3 is TGTGCCAGCAGCCCGACGGTCGGGGAGCTGTTTTTT. The V and J genes are TRBV11-1 and TRBJ2-2; D is unresolved. V lost 5 bases to trimming and J lost 7 bases, with 8 bases between them. Germline assignment: CDR1 SGHAT and CDR2 FQDESV (reference sequence). This CDR3 is built from 12 residues.

For this clonotype: An end of the junction does not agree with germline; a read error may underlie this. The chain joins TRBV9 to TRBJ1-2; TRBD1 is a possible D gene (5 bases). CDR1 is SGDLS and CDR2 is YYNGEE in the germline V gene. This CDR3 contains 15 residues. The CDR3 bases are TGTGCCAGCAACGTAGTAAACAGGCCTTCCTATGGCTACACCTTC. The encoded protein is CASNVVNRPSYGYTF.

A few counts support this clonotype. The rearrangement links TRBV20-1 to TRBJ2-7; no clear D gene. This CDR3 has 14 amino acids. Trimming left V 5 bases short and J 7 bases short, with 21 bases between. Germline lookup yields CDR1 DFQATT and CDR2 SNEGSKA (reference sequence). CDR3 in amino acids: CSAPKPATYEEQYF. The DNA for the CDR3 is TGCAGTGCTCCCAAGCCGGCGACCTACGAGGAGCAGTACTTC.

This chain connects TRBV29-1 to TRBJ2-7, with D perhaps matching TRBD1 or TRBD2 (6 bases each). Germline CDR1 is SQVTM and CDR2 is ANQGSEA. V was trimmed by 5 bases and J by 7 bases, leaving 18 bases between them. This CDR3 region has 13 residues. CDR3 residues: CSVLRGGQKEQYF. The CDR3 DNA reads TGCAGCGTTCTGCGTGGGGGGCAAAAAGAGCAGTACTTC.

This clonotype was seen only a few times. J is TRBJ2-1 and V is TRBV4-2, with D unclear. The CDR3 is 14 residues long. Germline lookup yields CDR1 LGHNA and CDR2 YNFKEQ. The V and J ends lost 1 base and 6 bases respectively, with 10 bases between them. CDR3 in amino acids: CASSQAGPINEQFF. CDR3 DNA sequence: TGTGCCAGCAGCCAAGCCGGACCTATCAATGAGCAGTTCTTC.

The V gene is TRBV28, the J gene TRBJ2-5; a weak D match, TRBD2 (5 bases). V was shortened by 4 bases and J by 6 bases, with 15 bases between the two germline ends. Germline CDR1 reads MDHEN; CDR2 reads SYDVKM. This CDR3 comprises 14 residues. CDR3 bases: TGTGCCAGCAGTTCCGCGGACGGGGTTAAGACCCAGTACTTC. This codes for CASSSADGVKTQYF.

The chain recombines TRBV20-1 with TRBJ1-1; no definite D call. The CDR3 runs 16 residues. V dropped 1 base and J dropped 0 bases, with 15 bases sitting between them. Germline loops: CDR1 DFQATT, CDR2 SNEGSKA (reference sequence). The CDR3 reads CSARGPSRTMNTEAFF. The CDR3 DNA reads as TGCAGTGCTAGAGGCCCTTCTCGAACCATGAACACTGAAGCTTTCTTT.

The J gene is TRBJ1-5, the V gene TRBV27; 8 bases agree with TRBD1. Germline-derived CDR1 and CDR2 are MNHEY and SMNVEV (reference sequence). V trimming: 0 bases; J trimming: 4 bases; junction bases outside the gene matches: 8. The CDR3 runs 17 residues. CDR3 DNA sequence: TGTGCCAGCAGTTTATCGATTGCCAGGGGGCGAAATCAGCCCCAGCATTTT. Protein product: CASSLSIARGRNQPQHF.

The table lists this clonotype with a few counts. At one end the junction does not follow the germline gene, possibly because of a read error. The rearrangement links TRBV9 to TRBJ2-7; 7 nucleotides align to TRBD1. The CDR3 extends over 16 amino acids. Germline V gene lookup returns CDR1 SGDLS and CDR2 YYNGEE. The CDR3: CASSPRSQGVLYERYF. In DNA form, the CDR3 reads TGTGCCAGCAGTCCCCGGTCCCAGGGGGTTCTGTACGAGCGGTACTTC.

The chain has TRBV6-5 and TRBJ1-1, with D perhaps TRBD1 (5 bases). Germline V gene data show CDR1 as MNHEY and CDR2 as SVGAGI. Trimming removed 6 bases at V and 5 bases at J, with 13 bases between. The CDR3 has 13 amino acids. The CDR3 DNA reads as TGTGCCAGCAGCCGAGCGGGGGGAACTGAAGCTTTCTTT. This translates into CASSRAGGTEAFF.

The sample holds a few counts of this clonotype. This chain links TRBV4-2 with TRBJ2-1, with 7 bases that match TRBD2. Unmatched junction bases numbered 11, after V lost 4 bases and J lost 2 bases. Germline CDR1 reads LGHNA; CDR2 reads YNFKEQ. The CDR3 runs 17 residues. As DNA, the CDR3 is TGTGCCAGCAGCCTACCCTTGGCGGGAGAACCCTACAATGAGCAGTTCTTC. Translation: CASSLPLAGEPYNEQFF.

This clonotype was counted between two and nine times. The CDR3 sequence is CASSATGSGSYNEQFF. CDR3 in DNA: TGTGCCAGCAGCGCCACAGGGTCCGGGTCCTACAATGAGCAGTTCTTC. The gene calls are TRBV9 and TRBJ2-1; TRBD1 is a possible D gene (6 bases). V lost 3 bases and J 1 base, leaving 14 bases between the germline ends. From germline, CDR1 is SGDLS and CDR2 YYNGEE. This CDR3 is built from 16 residues.

This clonotype has only a few counts. The chain is built from TRBV6-5 and TRBJ1-5; D is unclear. Trimming shortened V by 0 bases and J by 7 bases, and 10 bases separated the two germline ends. Germline assignment: CDR1 MNHEY and CDR2 SVGAGI. This CDR3 comprises 14 residues. This CDR3 is CASSYSGRGQPQHF. The DNA for the CDR3 is TGTGCCAGCAGTTACTCGGGTCGAGGGCAGCCCCAGCATTTT.

A few counts support this clonotype. The V call is TRBV7-8, the J call TRBJ1-2; possibly TRBD1 for D (6 bases). The CDR3 runs to 15 residues. Trimming removed 5 bases from V and 3 bases from J, with 16 bases in between. CDR1 is SGHVS and CDR2 is FQNEAQ in the germline V gene. The CDR3 DNA follows: TGTGCCAGCAGCGGCCGGGGGGCCTCCTACTATGGCTACACCTTC. Translated: CASSGRGASYYGYTF.